A single sample gave rise to the 14 T cell receptor beta chains below, sequenced in a study of blood T cell repertoires in COVID-19. Clones were read by immunoSEQ multiplex PCR, and TCRdb kept only the in-frame ones, dropping some. This table holds about 300,000 clones, more than 80% found once. The sample taken for sequencing was peripheral blood. The receptors here all came from a woman in her thirties with COVID-19, enrolled during active disease.

The chain links TRBV2 to TRBJ1-1, with D unresolved. CDR1 SNHLY and CDR2 FYNNEI come from the germline V gene. The germline V and J ends were trimmed by 7 bases and 0 bases, with 9 bases remaining between them. The CDR3 has 13 amino acids. The CDR3 is CASKGEMNTEAFF. CDR3 DNA sequence: TGTGCCAGCAAAGGAGAGATGAACACTGAAGCTTTCTTT.

The chain joins TRBV14 to TRBJ2-1; D is perhaps TRBD2 (6 bases). The CDR3 length is 15 residues. Germline CDR1 and CDR2: SGHDN and FVKESK. The germline V and J ends were trimmed by 1 base and 7 bases, with 14 bases remaining between them. In nucleotides, the CDR3 is TGTGCCAGCAGCCAAGGATCGATTCGGGGGAATGAGCAGTTCTTC. This gives the protein CASSQGSIRGNEQFF.

The chain couples TRBV21-1 to TRBJ2-7; the listed D gene, TRBD1, was not tested against the DNA. TRBV21-1 is marked as a pseudogene. The CDR3 sequence is 15 residues long. The CDR3 is CASSTTGQAPGEQYF. The DNA of the CDR3 is TGTGCCAGCAGCACGACAGGACAGGCCCCGGGAGAGCAGTACTTC.

The rearrangement uses TRBV6-5 and TRBJ1-2; possibly TRBD1 for D (5 bases). This CDR3 is built from 13 residues. Deletions cut 7 bases from V and 6 bases from J, with 15 bases between. Germline lookup yields CDR1 MNHEY and CDR2 SVGAGI. CDR3 region: CASTGGEWDGYTF. CDR3 DNA: TGTGCCAGCACGGGGGGGGAGTGGGATGGCTACACCTTC.

This clone is a singleton in its sample. This chain connects TRBV7-8 to TRBJ2-1; 10 nucleotides agree with TRBD2. CDR3 length: 16 amino acids. J gave up 8 bases and V 3 bases, and 10 bases lay outside the gene matches. Germline CDR1 and CDR2: SGHVS and FQNEAQ. The CDR3 nucleotides are TGTGCCAGCAGCTTGTCGACTAGCGGGTTAACGCATGAGCAGTTCTTC. Encoded protein: CASSLSTSGLTHEQFF.

The rearrangement joins TRBV7-9 to TRBJ1-1, with 7 positions matching TRBD1. CDR1 SEHNR and CDR2 FQNEAQ come from the germline V gene (reference sequence). The CDR3 length is 15 residues. Trimming took 0 bases from V and 1 from J; bases not matched to a gene: 2. CDR3 loop: CASSLARGSNTEAFF. The CDR3 coding sequence is TGTGCCAGCAGCTTAGCCAGGGGGTCGAACACTGAAGCTTTCTTT.

V gene TRBV5-1 combines with J gene TRBJ2-7, with D possibly matching TRBD1 (7 bases). Germline CDR1 SGHRS, CDR2 YFSETQ. This CDR3 comprises 14 residues. Trimming shortened V by 4 bases and J by 3 bases, and 14 bases separated the two germline ends. In nucleotides, the CDR3 is TGCGCCAGCAGCCCGGGGGACAGTTACTACGAGCAGTACTTC. This translates into CASSPGDSYYEQYF.

V and J are TRBV6-1 and TRBJ2-5; TRBD2 agrees at 7 bases. The J segment lost 5 bases and the V segment lost 3 bases, leaving 12 bases of the junction unmatched. The CDR3 is 16 amino acids. Per the germline V gene, CDR1 is MNHNS and CDR2 is SASEGT. This chain's CDR3 is CASSDILGLSWETQYF. The CDR3 nucleotides read TGTGCCAGCAGTGATATACTGGGACTATCCTGGGAGACCCAGTACTTC.

The chain couples TRBV4-2 to TRBJ2-1, with TRBD2 identical over 12 bases. This CDR3 is 21 amino acids long. V lost 4 bases, J lost 4 bases, and 20 bases stayed unmatched. CDR1 is LGHNA and CDR2 is YNFKEQ in the germline V gene. The DNA of the CDR3 is TGTGCCAGCAGCCTACCTCAACTCACTAGCGGGAGGTCGGGGAGTTACAATGAGCAGTTCTTC. As protein: CASSLPQLTSGRSGSYNEQFF.

Only a few counts were recorded for this clone. The chain carries TRBV18 and TRBJ1-2; possible D gene TRBD1, 5 bases. The CDR3 has 15 residues. V lost 0 bases and J lost 0, with 8 bases in between. Germline V CDR1 and CDR2: KGHSH, LQKENI. The CDR3 loop is CASSPPEQANYGYTF. DNA of the CDR3: TGTGCCAGCTCACCACCGGAACAGGCTAACTATGGCTACACCTTC.

This clone was picked up a small number of times. The chain links TRBV30 to TRBJ1-6; D is perhaps TRBD1 (5 bases). Trimming removed 2 bases from V and 6 bases from J, with 11 bases in between. The CDR3 extends over 14 amino acids. Germline CDR1 GTSNPN, CDR2 SVGIG (reference sequence). The CDR3 DNA follows: TGTGCCTGGAGTACGGGACTGAGTAATTCACCCCTCCACTTT. It codes for CAWSTGLSNSPLHF.

The rearrangement links TRBV5-5 to TRBJ2-5, with D maybe TRBD1 (6 bases). Trimming removed 4 bases at V and 2 bases at J, with 12 bases between. The germline V gene has CDR1 SGHKS and CDR2 YYEKEE (reference sequence). The CDR3 has 14 amino acids. The CDR3 reads CASSPGHEQETQYF. CDR3 bases: TGTGCCAGCAGCCCGGGACACGAGCAAGAGACCCAGTACTTC.

The chain is built from TRBV4-1 and TRBJ2-3; 11 bases are a match to TRBD2. From germline, CDR1 is MGHRA and CDR2 YSYEKL. Trimming took 0 bases from V and 0 from J; bases not matched to a gene: 8. The CDR3 extends over 19 amino acids. The CDR3 loop reads CASSQEVLASGGSTDTQYF. CDR3 nucleotides: TGCGCCAGCAGCCAAGAAGTGCTGGCTAGCGGGGGGAGCACAGATACGCAGTATTTT.

V usage is TRBV5-6 and J usage is TRBJ2-3; 7 bases match TRBD1. This CDR3 is 13 amino acids long. From germline, CDR1 is SGHDT and CDR2 YYEEEE. V shed 2 bases and J 4 bases; nucleotides not matched to a gene: 1. CDR3 amino acids: CASSLQGPDTQYF. CDR3 DNA sequence: TGTGCCAGCAGCTTACAGGGGCCAGATACGCAGTATTTT.